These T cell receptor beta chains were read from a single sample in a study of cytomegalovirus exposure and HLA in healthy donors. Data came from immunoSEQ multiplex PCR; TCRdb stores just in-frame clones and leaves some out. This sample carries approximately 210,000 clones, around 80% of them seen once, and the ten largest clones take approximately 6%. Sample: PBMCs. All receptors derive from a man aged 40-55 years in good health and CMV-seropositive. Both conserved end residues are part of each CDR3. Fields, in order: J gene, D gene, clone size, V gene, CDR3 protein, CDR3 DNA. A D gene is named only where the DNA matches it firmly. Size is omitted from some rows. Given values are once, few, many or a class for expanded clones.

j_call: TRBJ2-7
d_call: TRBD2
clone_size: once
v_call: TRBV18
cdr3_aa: CASSPPGGGAYEQYF
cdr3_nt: TGTGCCAGCTCACCACCAGGCGGGGGGGCCTACGAGCAGTACTTC

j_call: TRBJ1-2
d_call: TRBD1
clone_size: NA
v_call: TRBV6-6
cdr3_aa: CASSYFPGQGADGYTF
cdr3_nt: TGTGCCAGCAGTTACTTCCCGGGACAGGGGGCAGATGGCTACACCTTC

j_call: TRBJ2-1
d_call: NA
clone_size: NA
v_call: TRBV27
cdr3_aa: CASSYQGSYNEQFF
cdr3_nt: TGTGCCAGCAGCTATCAGGGGAGCTACAATGAGCAGTTCTTC

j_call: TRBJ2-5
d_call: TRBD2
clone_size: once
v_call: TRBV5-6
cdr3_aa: CASSLEAGELQETQYF
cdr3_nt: TGTGCCAGCAGCTTGGAAGCGGGAGAACTCCAAGAGACCCAGTACTTC

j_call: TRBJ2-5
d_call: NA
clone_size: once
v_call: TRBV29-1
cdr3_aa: CSAHRDQETQYF
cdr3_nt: TGCAGCGCCCACAGGGACCAAGAGACCCAGTACTTC

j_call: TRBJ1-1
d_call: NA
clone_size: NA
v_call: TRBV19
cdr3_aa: CASSVFTPNTEAFF
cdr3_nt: TGTGCCAGTAGTGTCTTCACACCGAACACTGAAGCTTTCTTT

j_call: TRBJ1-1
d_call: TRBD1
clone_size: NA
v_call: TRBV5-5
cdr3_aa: CASSLGGTGITEAFF
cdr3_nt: TGTGCCAGCAGCCTAGGGGGGACAGGGATCACTGAAGCTTTCTTT

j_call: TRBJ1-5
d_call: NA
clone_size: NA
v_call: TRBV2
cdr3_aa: CASRGGSPSNQPQHF
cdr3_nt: TGTGCCAGCAGGGGGGGGTCCCCTAGCAATCAGCCCCAGCATTTT

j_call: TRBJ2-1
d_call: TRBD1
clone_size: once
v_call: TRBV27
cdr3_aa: CATNRDRADNEQFF
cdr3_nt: TGTGCCACCAACCGGGACAGGGCGGACAATGAGCAGTTCTTC

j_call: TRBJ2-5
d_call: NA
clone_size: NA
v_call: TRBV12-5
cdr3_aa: CASGPSFQETQYF
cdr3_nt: TGTGCTAGTGGTCCCTCCTTCCAAGAGACCCAGTACTTC

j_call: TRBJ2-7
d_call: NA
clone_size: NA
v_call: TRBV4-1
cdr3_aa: CASSPGLLAYEQYF
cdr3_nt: TGCGCCAGCAGCCCCGGACTATTAGCCTACGAGCAGTACTTC

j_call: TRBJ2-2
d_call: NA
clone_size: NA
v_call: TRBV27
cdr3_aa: CASSFFAGELFF
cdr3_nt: TGTGCCAGCAGTTTCTTTGCCGGGGAGCTGTTTTTT

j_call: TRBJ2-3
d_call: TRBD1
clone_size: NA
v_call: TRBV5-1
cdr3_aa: CASSLAGTGGYTDTQYF
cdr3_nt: TGCGCCAGCAGCTTGGCCGGGACAGGGGGTTACACAGATACGCAGTATTTT

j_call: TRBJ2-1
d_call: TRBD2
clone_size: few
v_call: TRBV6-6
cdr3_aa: CASTRLAGLDEQFF
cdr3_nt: TGTGCCAGCACCAGACTAGCGGGGCTCGATGAGCAGTTCTTC

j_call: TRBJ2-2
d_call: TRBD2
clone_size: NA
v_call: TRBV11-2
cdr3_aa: CASSSTSGRNTGELFF
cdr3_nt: TGTGCCAGCAGCTCTACTAGCGGGAGGAACACCGGGGAGCTGTTTTTT

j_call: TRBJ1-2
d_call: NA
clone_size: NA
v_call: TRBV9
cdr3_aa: CASSADIFGGYTF
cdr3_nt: TGTGCCAGCAGCGCGGACATCTTTGGTGGCTACACCTTC